The rows below give T cell receptor beta chains drawn from one sample of a study of T-cell memory formation after mild COVID-19. TCRdb recomputed calls from the 5' RACE reads with MiXCR, one row per CDR3 protein. The sample includes about 390,000 distinct CDR3 sequences, roughly 15% of them seen just once. The sequenced material came from PBMCs or a T cell subset sorted from them (not recorded which). These receptors all stem from a man in his late teens or twenties who had mild COVID-19 (a few samples of this study predate the infection). Cell type and time point are not known. Both conserved end residues are part of each CDR3. D genes are given only for firm matches. Only part of the rows carry a size: once, few, many, or a class if the clone is expanded.

few | TRBJ2-3 | TRBD2 | TRBV5-6 | TGTGCCAGCAGCTTCCCCAGCGGGGGGGCAGAAGATACGCAGTATTTT | CASSFPSGGAEDTQYF
few | TRBJ2-2 | - | TRBV20-1 | TGCAGTGCCCCGAACTGGGACGGAGCCACCGGGGAGCTGTTTTTT | CSAPNWDGATGELFF
many | TRBJ2-1 | TRBD1 | TRBV7-9 | TGTGCCAGCAGCTCTGGACAGGGGGCGCGGAATGAGCAGTTCTTC | CASSSGQGARNEQFF
few | TRBJ2-1 | - | TRBV7-2 | TGTGCTTCAACGCCACACACAGGGACCCCATTTGAGCAGTTCTTC | CASTPHTGTPFEQFF
- | TRBJ2-1 | - | TRBV7-2 | TGTGCCAGCACCCAGGGTAGCGGCCTTCATGAGCAGTTCTTC | CASTQGSGLHEQFF
- | TRBJ2-2 | TRBD2 | TRBV9 | TGTGCCAGCAGCCCCAGGACTAGCGGGTTAGGTACCGGGGAGCTGTTTTTT | CASSPRTSGLGTGELFF
- | TRBJ2-3 | TRBD2 | TRBV6-5 | TGTGCCAGCAGTTACAGAGCGGGGAAGGATACGCAGTATTTT | CASSYRAGKDTQYF
- | TRBJ1-4 | - | TRBV9 | TGTGCCCTTCCGGGGCGGGTTCGGGAAAAACTGTTTTTT | CALPGRVREKLFF
- | TRBJ2-5 | - | TRBV4-3 | TGCGCCAGCAGCCAAAACAGGGAGATTGGGGAGACCCAGTACTTC | CASSQNREIGETQYF
once | TRBJ2-3 | TRBD1 | TRBV5-6 | TGTGCCAGCAGCCGGACAGGGAAGACAGATACGCAGTATTTT | CASSRTGKTDTQYF
few | TRBJ1-5 | - | TRBV28 | TGTGCCAGCAGTCCGGCAGGGGAAAGCAATCAGCCCCAGCATTTT | CASSPAGESNQPQHF
many | TRBJ2-1 | - | TRBV5-1 | TGCGCCAGCAGCCTGGTCGCAGGGGGGTTGAATGAGCAGTTCTTC | CASSLVAGGLNEQFF
- | TRBJ2-1 | TRBD1 | TRBV4-1 | TGCGCCAGCAGCCAAGTTGGGACAGGGGGCCGGGGAGAGCAGTTCTTC | CASSQVGTGGRGEQFF
- | TRBJ1-6 | - | TRBV5-4 | TGTGCCAGCAGCTTGATACGGTCTGGGTATAATTCACCCCTCCACTTT | CASSLIRSGYNSPLHF
- | TRBJ2-7 | - | TRBV10-2 | TGCGCCACTCTGAGCCCCACGAGTGCCTACGAGCAGTACTTC | CATLSPTSAYEQYF
- | TRBJ2-3 | TRBD2 | TRBV20-1 | TGCAGTGCTATACTAGCGGGGTCGACAGATACGCAGTATTTT | CSAILAGSTDTQYF
- | TRBJ1-1 | - | TRBV6-5 | TGTGCCAGCAGGCCGTCAGGGTTGAACACTGAAGCTTTCTTT | CASRPSGLNTEAFF
few | TRBJ2-3 | - | TRBV7-3 | TGTGCCAGCAGCAAATTAGGGGGGGTAGGCACAGATACGCAGTATTTT | CASSKLGGVGTDTQYF
few | TRBJ2-4 | - | TRBV28 | TGTGCCAGCAGTCCGGGTACGAGGGCCAAAAACATTCAGTACTTC | CASSPGTRAKNIQYF
- | TRBJ1-5 | - | TRBV9 | TGTGCCAGCAGCGAAGGGGCTGGAAATCAGCCCCAGCATTTT | CASSEGAGNQPQHF
- | TRBJ2-6 | - | TRBV20-1 | TGCAGTGCTAGAGACGATTCCTCTGGGGCCAACGTCCTGACTTTC | CSARDDSSGANVLTF
few | TRBJ1-2 | - | TRBV5-1 | TGCGCCAGCAGCCCGACCAGGACAGCTAACTATGGCTACACCTTC | CASSPTRTANYGYTF
- | TRBJ1-5 | - | TRBV5-1 | TGCGCCAGCAGCTTGTCCGCAGGGAGCAATCAGCCCCAGCATTTT | CASSLSAGSNQPQHF
few | TRBJ2-1 | - | TRBV20-1 | TGCAGTGCTATATCTAGTAGGAACAATGAGCAGTTCTTC | CSAISSRNNEQFF
few | TRBJ1-5 | - | TRBV7-2 | TGTGCCAGCAGCCCCCGTAGAGCTCAGCCCCAGCATTTT | CASSPRRAQPQHF
few | TRBJ2-1 | TRBD2 | TRBV24-1 | TGTGCCACCAGCCCTGCCGCTCAGCGGGGGAACAATGAGCAGTTCTTC | CATSPAAQRGNNEQFF
- | TRBJ2-2 | - | TRBV4-3 | TGCGCCAGCAGCCACCTCTCCGGGGAGCTGTTTTTT | CASSHLSGELFF
few | TRBJ2-1 | - | TRBV7-2 | TGTGCCAGCAGCCCTCGAATTAGGAATGAGCAGTTCTTC | CASSPRIRNEQFF
- | TRBJ2-1 | TRBD2 | TRBV12-3/TRBV12-4 | TGTGCCAGCAGTTTTAGCGGGGGGCCCAATGAGCAGTTCTTC | CASSFSGGPNEQFF
many | TRBJ1-5 | - | TRBV7-2 | TGTGCCAGCATGAAACAGGGTCAGCCCCAGCATTTT | CASMKQGQPQHF
- | TRBJ2-1 | TRBD2 | TRBV20-1 | TGCAGTGCTGCGGGGGGTAGGTTGCGGTTCTTC | CSAAGGRLRFF
- | TRBJ2-1 | - | TRBV11-1 | TGTGCCAGCAGCCCTACTACCTGGGGGAGAGATGAGCAGTTCTTC | CASSPTTWGRDEQFF
- | TRBJ2-3 | TRBD2 | TRBV4-3 | TGCGCCAGCAGCCCAACGATAGCGGGAGGCGCAGATACGCAGTATTTT | CASSPTIAGGADTQYF
many | TRBJ1-2 | TRBD1 | TRBV24-1 | TGTGCCACCAGTGACCCGAACCGACAGGGGGTCTATGGCTACACCTTC | CATSDPNRQGVYGYTF
few | TRBJ1-2 | TRBD1 | TRBV27 | TGTGCCAGCAGTCCCCTCGGACAGGGAAGCAATGGCTACACCTTC | CASSPLGQGSNGYTF
few | TRBJ2-7 | TRBD2 | TRBV28 | TGTGCCAGCAGAGGCGAGACTAGCGGGTCCTACGAGCAGTACTTC | CASRGETSGSYEQYF
- | TRBJ1-2 | - | TRBV12-3/TRBV12-4 | TGTGCCAGCAGTACGGACAAATCTAACTATGGCTACACCTTC | CASSTDKSNYGYTF
few | TRBJ2-1 | - | TRBV27 | TGTGCCAGCAGTTTTTCGGCAGTGGGACACAATGAGCAGTTCTTC | CASSFSAVGHNEQFF
once | TRBJ2-5 | - | TRBV29-1 | TGCAGCGCGAGCTCGGGAGTCCAAGAGACCCAGTACTTC | CSASSGVQETQYF